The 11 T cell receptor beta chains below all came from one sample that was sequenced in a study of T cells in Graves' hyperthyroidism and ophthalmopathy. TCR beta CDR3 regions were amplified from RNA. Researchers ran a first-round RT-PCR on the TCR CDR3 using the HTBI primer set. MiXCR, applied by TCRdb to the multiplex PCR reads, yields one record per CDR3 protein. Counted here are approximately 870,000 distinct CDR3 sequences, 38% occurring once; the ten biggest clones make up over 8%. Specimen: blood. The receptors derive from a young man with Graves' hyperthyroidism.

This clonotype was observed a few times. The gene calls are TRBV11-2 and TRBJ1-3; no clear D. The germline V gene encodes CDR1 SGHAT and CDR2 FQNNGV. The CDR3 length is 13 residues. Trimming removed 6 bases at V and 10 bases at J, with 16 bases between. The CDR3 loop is CASSYSRETTIYF. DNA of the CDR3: TGTGCCAGCAGTTACTCGAGGGAGACGACCATATATTTT. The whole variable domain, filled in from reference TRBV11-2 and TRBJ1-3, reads EAGVAQSPRYKIIEKRQSVAFWCNPISGHATLYWYQQILGQGPKLLIQFQNNGVVDDSQLPKDRFSAERLKGVDSTLKIQPAKLEDSAVYLCASSYSRETTIYFGEGSWLTVV.

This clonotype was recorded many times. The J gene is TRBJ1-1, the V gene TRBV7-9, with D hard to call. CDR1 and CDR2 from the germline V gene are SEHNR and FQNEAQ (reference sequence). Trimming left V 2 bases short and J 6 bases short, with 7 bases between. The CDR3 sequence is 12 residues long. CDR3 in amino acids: CASSLRAAEAFF. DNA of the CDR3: TGTGCCAGCAGCTTAAGGGCAGCTGAAGCTTTCTTT.

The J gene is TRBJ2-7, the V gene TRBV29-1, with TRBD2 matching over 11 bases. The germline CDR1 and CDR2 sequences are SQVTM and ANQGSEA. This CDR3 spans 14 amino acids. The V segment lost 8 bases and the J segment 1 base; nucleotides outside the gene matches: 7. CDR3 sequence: CSSGTSGGSYEQYF. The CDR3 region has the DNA TGCAGCAGCGGTACTAGCGGGGGTTCCTACGAGCAGTACTTC.

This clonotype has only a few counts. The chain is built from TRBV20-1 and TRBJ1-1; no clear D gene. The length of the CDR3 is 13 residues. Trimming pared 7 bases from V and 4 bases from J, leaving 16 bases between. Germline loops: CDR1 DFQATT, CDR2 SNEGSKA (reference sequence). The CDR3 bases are TGCAGTGGGTTGAGGCGGACGTCCACTGAAGCTTTCTTT. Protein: CSGLRRTSTEAFF.

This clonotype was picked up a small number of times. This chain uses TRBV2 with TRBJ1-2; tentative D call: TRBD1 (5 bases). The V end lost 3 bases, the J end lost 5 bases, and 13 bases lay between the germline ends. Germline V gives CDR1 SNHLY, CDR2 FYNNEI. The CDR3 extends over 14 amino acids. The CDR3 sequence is CASSEQGSPYGYTF. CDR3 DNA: TGTGCCAGCAGTGAGCAGGGCAGTCCTTATGGCTACACCTTC. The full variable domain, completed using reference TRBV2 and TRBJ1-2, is EPEVTQTPSHQVTQMGQEVILRCVPISNHLYFYWYRQILGQKVEFLVSFYNNEISEKSEIFDDQFSVERPDGSNFTLKIRSTKLEDSAMYFCASSEQGSPYGYTFGSGTRLTVV.

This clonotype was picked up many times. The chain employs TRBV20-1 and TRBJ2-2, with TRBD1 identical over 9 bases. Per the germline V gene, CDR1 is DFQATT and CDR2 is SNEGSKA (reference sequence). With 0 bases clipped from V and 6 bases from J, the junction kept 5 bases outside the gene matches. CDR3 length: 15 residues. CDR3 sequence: CSARDGDRESGELFF. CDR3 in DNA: TGCAGTGCTAGAGATGGGGACAGGGAATCCGGGGAGCTGTTTTTT.

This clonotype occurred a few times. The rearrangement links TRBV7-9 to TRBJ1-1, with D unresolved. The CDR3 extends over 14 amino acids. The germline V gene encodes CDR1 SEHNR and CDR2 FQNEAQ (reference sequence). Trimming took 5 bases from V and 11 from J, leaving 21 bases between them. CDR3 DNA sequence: TGTGCCAGCAGCCCGGGAAGCAGTACACGTCCTGCTTTCTTT. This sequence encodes CASSPGSSTRPAFF. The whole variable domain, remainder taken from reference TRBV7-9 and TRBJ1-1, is DTGVSQNPRHKITKRGQNVTFRCDPISEHNRLYWYRQTLGQGPEFLTYFQNEAQLEKSRLLSDRFSAERPKGSFSTLEIQRTEQGDSAMYLCASSPGSSTRPAFFGQGTRLTVV.

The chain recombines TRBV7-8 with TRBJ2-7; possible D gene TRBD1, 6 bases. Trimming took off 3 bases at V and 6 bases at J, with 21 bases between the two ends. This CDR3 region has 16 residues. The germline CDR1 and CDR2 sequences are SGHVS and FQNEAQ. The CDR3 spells CASSLWLTGTFSEQYF. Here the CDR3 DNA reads TGTGCCAGCAGCTTGTGGCTGACAGGCACTTTCTCCGAGCAGTACTTC. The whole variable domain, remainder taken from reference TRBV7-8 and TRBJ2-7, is GAGVSQSPRYKVAKRGQDVALRCDPISGHVSLFWYQQALGQGPEFLTYFQNEAQLDKSGLPSDRFFAERPEGSVSTLKIQRTQQEDSAVYLCASSLWLTGTFSEQYFGPGTRLTVT.

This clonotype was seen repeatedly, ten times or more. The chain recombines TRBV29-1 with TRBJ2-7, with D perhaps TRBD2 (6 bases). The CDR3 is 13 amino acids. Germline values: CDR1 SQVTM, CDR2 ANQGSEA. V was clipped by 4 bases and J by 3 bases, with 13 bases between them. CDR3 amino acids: CSVAIADYYEQYF. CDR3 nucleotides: TGCAGCGTTGCCATAGCGGACTACTACGAGCAGTACTTC.

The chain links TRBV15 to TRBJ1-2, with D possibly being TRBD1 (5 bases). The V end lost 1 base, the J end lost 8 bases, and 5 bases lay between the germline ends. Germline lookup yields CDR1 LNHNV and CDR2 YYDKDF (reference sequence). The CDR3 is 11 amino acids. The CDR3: CATSRGGGYTF. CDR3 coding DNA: TGTGCCACCAGCAGAGGGGGGGGCTACACCTTC.

The CDR3 nucleotides read TGTGCCAGCAGCCTTATCTCTCCCGCACCCCTCTCCGGGCAGTACTTC. Translating gives CASSLISPAPLSGQYF. This chain uses TRBV7-3 with TRBJ2-7; D unclear. V was clipped by 5 bases and J by 9 bases, with 26 bases between them. Germline V gives CDR1 SGHTA, CDR2 FQGTGA. This CDR3 spans 16 amino acids.